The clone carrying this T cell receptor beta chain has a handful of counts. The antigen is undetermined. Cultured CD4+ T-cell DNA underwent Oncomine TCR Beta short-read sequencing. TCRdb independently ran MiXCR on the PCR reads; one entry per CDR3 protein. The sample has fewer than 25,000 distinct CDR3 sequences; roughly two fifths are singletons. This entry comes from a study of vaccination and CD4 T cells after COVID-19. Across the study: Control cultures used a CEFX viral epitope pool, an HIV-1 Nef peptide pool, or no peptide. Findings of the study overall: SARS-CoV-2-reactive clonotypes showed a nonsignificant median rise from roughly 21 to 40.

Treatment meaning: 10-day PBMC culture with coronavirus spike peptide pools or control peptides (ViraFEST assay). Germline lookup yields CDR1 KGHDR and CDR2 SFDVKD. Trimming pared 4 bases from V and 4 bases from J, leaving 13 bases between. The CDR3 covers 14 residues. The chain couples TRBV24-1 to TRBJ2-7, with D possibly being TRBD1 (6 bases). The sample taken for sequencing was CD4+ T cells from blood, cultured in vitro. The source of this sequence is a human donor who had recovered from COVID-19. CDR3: CATSDPRGQYEQYF. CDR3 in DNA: TGTGCCACCAGTGACCCCCGCGGACAGTACGAGCAGTACTTC.